The sequence of this TCR beta chain was determined in a study of OX40 agonist ivuxolimab in advanced cancers. Whole-study context: Six ivuxolimab dose levels, 0.01 to 10 mg/kg, were given intravenously every 2 weeks.

Study outcomes and limitations: Expanded clones were, on average, more numerous among CD8+ T cells than CD4+. Specificity for antigen went undetermined in the expanded peripheral T cells.

Some clones are missing from TCRdb's copy, which holds only in-frame ones; the method was immunoSEQ multiplex PCR. The sample includes 65,000 to 85,000 clones, over 80% of them seen just once. In regard to this clone: Its antigen is undetermined.

Enrollment shut out patients with autoimmune disease history or systemic immunosuppression. Sample: CD4+ or CD8+ T cells sorted from blood, taken in a trial of the OX40 agonist ivuxolimab. The sequence came from an adult with an advanced solid tumor such as melanoma, head and neck, liver or kidney cancer.

The CDR3 DNA reads as TGTGCCAGCACCTTGACCCTCACAGATACGCAGTATTTT. Residues: CASTLTLTDTQYF. V is TRBV6-1 and J is TRBJ2-3; no reliable D call. The V end lost 7 bases, the J end lost 2 bases, and 10 bases lay between the germline ends. Germline V gene lookup returns CDR1 MNHNS and CDR2 SASEGT. The CDR3 is 13 amino acids.